The 3 T cell receptor beta chains listed next were all sequenced from one sample in a study of OX40 agonist ivuxolimab in advanced cancers. Measured with immunoSEQ multiplex PCR; TCRdb has only the in-frame clones, and not every one. The sample shows 100,000 to 150,000 clones, roughly 93% of them seen only once. The sample was CD4+ or CD8+ T cells sorted from blood, taken in a trial of the OX40 agonist ivuxolimab. The source of these receptors is an adult with an advanced solid tumor such as melanoma, head and neck, liver or kidney cancer.

The CDR3 DNA sequence: TGCGCCAGCAGCTTGGTCGCGGGACAGAATAATTCACCCCTCCACTTT. It codes for CASSLVAGQNNSPLHF. The V call is TRBV5-1, the J call TRBJ1-6, with 7 bases identical to TRBD1. Germline CDR1 reads SGHRS; CDR2 reads YFSETQ. V shed 0 bases, J shed 5 bases, and the junction held 5 bases outside the gene matches. The CDR3 extends over 16 amino acids.

V gene TRBV29-1 combines with J gene TRBJ2-1, with 9 nucleotides matching TRBD2. Germline lookup yields CDR1 SQVTM and CDR2 ANQGSEA. There are 19 residues in the CDR3. V shed 1 base and J 12 bases; nucleotides not matched to a gene: 25. The DNA for the CDR3 is TGCAGCGTTGAAGGGGCCGGGACTCCGACTATAGCGGGGGCCCGCGGGCAGTTCTTC. As protein: CSVEGAGTPTIAGARGQFF.

The chain is built from TRBV7-3 and TRBJ2-5; 8 bases are shared with TRBD2. Germline V gene lookup returns CDR1 SGHTA and CDR2 FQGTGA. This CDR3 spans 14 amino acids. The V gene end was trimmed by 5 bases and the J gene end by 5 bases; junction bases not matched to a gene: 7. The CDR3 nucleotides are TGTGCCAGCAGCCGCGGGGGGCCGAGTGAGACCCAGTACTTC. This translates into CASSRGGPSETQYF.